This T cell receptor beta chain originates from a study of T-cell memory formation after mild COVID-19. At the level of the study: Clusters of TCRs were largely donor specific. General observations from the study: Cross-reactive memory apparently joined, as some responding clones appeared in pre-infection memory. Clones contracting day 15 to 85 were balanced CD4/CD8; later expanders leaned CD4+.

MiXCR, applied by TCRdb to the 5' RACE reads, yields one record per CDR3 protein. The sample comprises fewer than 650,000 distinct CDR3 sequences, roughly 17% of which are singletons, and about 7.5% rests with the top ten. This clonotype appeared many times. The antigen remains undetermined. V dropped 11 bases and J dropped 1 base, with 15 bases sitting between them. The CDR3 totals 13 residues. Germline V lookup: CDR1 SEHNR, CDR2 FQNEAQ (reference sequence). The sequence derives from an adult woman who had mild COVID-19 (a few samples of this study predate the infection). Cell type and time point are not known. The chain employs TRBV7-9 and TRBJ2-7, with D perhaps given as TRBD1 or TRBD2 (5 bases each). Sequencing used PBMCs or a T cell subset sorted from them (not recorded which). CDR3 DNA: TGTGCCTCTTTCGGGGCAGAATCCTACGAGCAGTACTTC. This encodes CASFGAESYEQYF.